The rows below give T cell receptor beta chains drawn from one sample of a study of blood T cell repertoires in COVID-19. The table came from immunoSEQ multiplex PCR; TCRdb's copy has only in-frame clones and leaves some out. The sample holds about 160,000 clones, about 80% seen once. Sequenced input: PBMCs or T cells enriched from blood (not recorded which). These receptors were collected from a woman aged 60-70 years who had recovered from COVID-19. Each CDR3 is given with its conserved first and last residue. The order of the fields is clone size, J gene, D gene, V gene, CDR3 length, CDR3 DNA, CDR3 protein. The D gene is left open where the match is weak. The size of a clone is reported for some rows only, either as once, few or many, or as a class for expanded clones.

>.|TRBJ1-5|TRBD1|TRBV18|17
TGTGCCAGCTCACCACTCGCCATGGGGACAGACAATCAGCCCCAGCATTTT
CASSPLAMGTDNQPQHF
>.|TRBJ2-7|TRBD1|TRBV10-1|14
TGCGCCAGCAGCCGGGACAGCTCGACCTACGAGCAGTACTTC
CASSRDSSTYEQYF
>.|TRBJ1-1|TRBD1|TRBV4-1|13
TGCGCCAGCAGAGGGACAGGGGGCCCTGAAGCTTTCTTT
CASRGTGGPEAFF
>.|TRBJ1-2|.|TRBV9|17
TGTGCCAGCAGCGAGCGGGGATTAACCTCCTCTCTCTATGGCTACACCTTC
CASSERGLTSSLYGYTF
>.|TRBJ1-4|TRBD1|TRBV6-8|16
TGTGCCAGCAGTTTAGGGGGCACCTTTTCTAATGAAAAACTGTTTTTT
CASSLGGTFSNEKLFF
>once|TRBJ2-1|.|TRBV12-3/TRBV12-4|13
TGTGCCAGCAGGCCCCAGGCCTACAATGAGCAGTTCTTC
CASRPQAYNEQFF
>.|TRBJ2-6|.|TRBV21-1|16
TGTGCCAGCAGCCGACAGGGCGGGCCTGGGGCCAACGTCCTGACTTTC
CASSRQGGPGANVLTF
>.|TRBJ2-1|TRBD2|TRBV2|16
TGTGCCAGCAGTGAGCCATCCCTACTAGCGGGGCATGAGCAGTTCTTC
CASSEPSLLAGHEQFF
>few|TRBJ2-7|TRBD2|TRBV2|11
TGTGCGGGGGAGGGGCGAAACGAGCAGTACTTC
CAGEGRNEQYF
>once|TRBJ2-1|TRBD2|TRBV29-1|16
TGCAGCGTTGAAGGCAAGCGGGACGACTCCTACAATGAGCAGTTCTTC
CSVEGKRDDSYNEQFF
>.|TRBJ1-4|.|TRBV5-1|17
TGCGCCAGCAGCTATTCCCCGACAGGTCCAACTAATGAAAAACTGTTTTTT
CASSYSPTGPTNEKLFF
>once|TRBJ1-5|TRBD1|TRBV5-5|15
TGTGCCAGCAGGGCGAGGGACAGGGGCGGGCAGCCCCAGCATTTT
CASRARDRGGQPQHF
>.|TRBJ2-3|.|TRBV5-1|14
TGCGCCAGCAGTCCCCAGGGTTACACAGATACGCAGTATTTT
CASSPQGYTDTQYF
>few|TRBJ1-4|.|TRBV15|15
TGTGCCACCAGCAGAGACAGGGCATATAATGAAAAACTGTTTTTT
CATSRDRAYNEKLFF
>.|TRBJ2-1|TRBD2|TRBV9|16
TGTGCCAGCAGCCCCCGGACTAGCGGGGGGTACAATGAGCAGTTCTTC
CASSPRTSGGYNEQFF
>.|TRBJ2-5|TRBD2|TRBV24-1|18
TGTGCCACCAGTGATGCCTCTAGCGGGGTATCTTCTTTCGAGACCCAGTACTTC
CATSDASSGVSSFETQYF
>.|TRBJ2-7|.|TRBV7-6|13
TGTGCCAGCAGCTTTGCGGGCTCCTACGAGCAGTACTTC
CASSFAGSYEQYF
>.|TRBJ2-3|.|TRBV5-5|14
TGTGCCAGCAGCCGGGACATTAACACAGATACGCAGTATTTT
CASSRDINTDTQYF
>once|TRBJ2-7|TRBD2|TRBV4-2|16
TGTGCCAGCAGCCCGTTAGCGGGGGGGCTTCAGTACGAGCAGTACTTC
CASSPLAGGLQYEQYF
>.|TRBJ2-7|.|TRBV4-1|15
TGCGCCAGCAGCCAAGTGGACTCGGAGGTATGGGAGCAGTACTTC
CASSQVDSEVWEQYF
>.|TRBJ2-1|TRBD1|TRBV24-1|15
TGTGCCACCAGTGAGACAGGGGGCTCCTACAATGAGCAGTTCTTC
CATSETGGSYNEQFF
>.|TRBJ1-1|.|TRBV5-1|14
TGCGCCAGCAGCTTGGTGGGGGGGAACACTGAAGCTTTCTTT
CASSLVGGNTEAFF
>few|TRBJ2-4|.|TRBV30|18
TGTGCCTGGAGTCAAGGCCTCAATCGGGTTTTAGCCAAAAACATTCAGTACTTC
CAWSQGLNRVLAKNIQYF
>.|TRBJ1-2|TRBD1|TRBV5-1|15
TGCGCCAGCAGCCCTACAACTCGGACAGGGCATGGCTACACCTTC
CASSPTTRTGHGYTF
>.|TRBJ1-1|.|TRBV7-9|15
TGTGCCAGCAGCTTATCCGTCACCCGGGGCACTGAAGCTTTCTTT
CASSLSVTRGTEAFF
>.|TRBJ1-2|TRBD1|TRBV5-4|17
TGTGCCAGCAGCTCTCCCCCCGACAGGGTTCGTAACTATGGCTACACCTTC
CASSSPPDRVRNYGYTF
>few|TRBJ1-4|TRBD1|TRBV6-6|16
TGTGCCAGCAGTTACTCGGACAGGTCCTTAGACGAAAAACTGTTTTTT
CASSYSDRSLDEKLFF
>.|TRBJ1-1|.|TRBV19|16
TGTGCCAGTAGTATCAGAGCGGGCCAAACGAACACTGAAGCTTTCTTT
CASSIRAGQTNTEAFF
>.|TRBJ2-5|TRBD2|TRBV30|14
TGTGCCTGGAGTCTCGGGGGGAGCCAAGAGACCCAGTACTTC
CAWSLGGSQETQYF
>once|TRBJ1-3|TRBD1|TRBV29-1|14
TGCAGCGTGGCAGGGGGCGAGGTTGGAAACACCATATATTTT
CSVAGGEVGNTIYF
>many|TRBJ2-1|TRBD2|TRBV4-1|17
TGCGCCACCCAAGGACTAGCATCAACAGGCTCCTACAATGAGCAGTTCTTC
CATQGLASTGSYNEQFF
>once|TRBJ1-2|TRBD1|TRBV25-1|13
TGTGCCAGCCGGGGCCGGACAGGGGTAGGCTACACCTTC
CASRGRTGVGYTF
>once|TRBJ1-2|.|TRBV28|14
TGTGCCAGCACTTCGGGTGGGAGTAACTATGGCTACACCTTC
CASTSGGSNYGYTF
>.|TRBJ1-6|TRBD1|TRBV7-9|15
TGTGCCAGCAGCCGAAAACCGGGACAGGGATCACCCCTCCACTTT
CASSRKPGQGSPLHF
>once|TRBJ2-3|.|TRBV3-1/TRBV3-2|13
TGTGCCAGCCAGACAGGTTCCACAGATACGCAGTATTTT
CASQTGSTDTQYF
>.|TRBJ2-1|TRBD2|TRBV11-2|15
TGTGCCAGCAGCTTTGGCGGGGGCTCCTACAATGAGCAGTTCTTC
CASSFGGGSYNEQFF
>.|TRBJ2-2|.|TRBV10-2|13
TGCGCCAGCAGTGTCCAGGGTCCCGGGGAGCTGTTTTTT
CASSVQGPGELFF
>.|TRBJ1-5|.|TRBV7-5|13
TGTGCCAGAAGGTTCGAGAGAGGCCAGCCCCAGCATTTT
CARRFERGQPQHF
>.|TRBJ1-1|TRBD1|TRBV23-1|16
TGCGCCAGCAGTCCGGAAACTCAGACAGGGTGGACTGAAGCTTTCTTT
CASSPETQTGWTEAFF
>.|TRBJ1-4|.|TRBV6-1|16
TGTGCCAGCAGTGAGGGCAGGGGATTAGCTAATGAAAAACTGTTTTTT
CASSEGRGLANEKLFF
>.|TRBJ2-7|TRBD2|TRBV7-9|14
TGTGCCAGCAGCTTCGGGGGGGCTCGGGACGAGCAGTACTTC
CASSFGGARDEQYF
>few|TRBJ2-7|TRBD1|TRBV2|15
TGTGCCAGCAGTGATGAAAGGACAGGGGCATCTGAGCAGTACTTC
CASSDERTGASEQYF
>.|TRBJ2-7|.|TRBV12-5|14
TGTGCTAGTGGCGGGGGGCCTCGTTCCTACGAGCAGTACTTC
CASGGGPRSYEQYF
>many|TRBJ1-4|.|TRBV20-1|15
TGCAGTGCTAGTGGGGGGGGATATCCTAATGAAAAACTGTTTTTT
CSASGGGYPNEKLFF
>few|TRBJ1-2|.|TRBV18|15
TGTGCCAGCTCACCAGAGGGAGGCGTGGAATATGGCTACACCTTC
CASSPEGGVEYGYTF
>.|TRBJ1-5|TRBD1|TRBV13|13
TGTGCCAGCAGCCACAGGGGTGGGGAGCCCCAGCATTTT
CASSHRGGEPQHF